The entry below gives a single TCR beta chain sequence along with its context. No antigen is known for it. Per-base quality was not reported, and no clone a single base away is much larger than it. For CDR1 and CDR2, the germline V gene lists SGHRS and YFSETQ. V gives up 0 bases and J gives up 3 bases, and the segment between their germline ends measures 10 bases. Its CDR3 holds 15 amino acids, cysteine through phenylalanine. The entry retains the CDR3 DNA only, 45 bases that are in frame from base 1. Each donor gave one peripheral blood draw, approximately 100 mL on average, collected into heparinised tubes. A BD FACSAria II was used to sort naive, central memory, regulatory and stem cell-like memory CD4+ T cells with a panel that included CD45RO, CCR7, CD25, CD127, CD95 and CD27. All sorted populations exceeded 98% purity. PBMCs were separated immediately by Lymphoprep density gradient centrifugation and were stained directly, without being cultured. Samples were stained and sorted in pairs, with one healthy donor and one patient per experiment, so that batch effects were minimized.

The data derive from a study of beta chain features in type 1 diabetes (dated by TCRdb to 2017 to 2018). Some background on the complete study: Patients and healthy donors did not differ in mean age, gender distribution, total cell number or subset yield. A total of roughly 100 million sorted cells were examined across all samples, and the number of cells per subset was strongly correlated with RNA yield. The study compared the TCRB repertoires of sorted circulating CD4+ T cell subsets in recently diagnosed type 1 diabetes patients with those in matched healthy donors. Whereas all 30 or so donors provided naive and central memory subsets, regulatory and stem cell-like memory subsets were isolated from just 8 patients and roughly eight healthy donors.

The entire amount of isolated RNA was reverse transcribed using the High Capacity cDNA Reverse Transcription Kit, so the sequenced TCRB transcripts were expressed ones. Deep immunoSEQ sequencing was applied to naive, central memory and regulatory T cell samples, giving an average of about 3.57 million total reads per sample. After sorted cells were lysed in RLT buffer, RNA was extracted with DNase-treated RNeasy Micro or Mini kits, with the choice depending on cell number. Each cell subset was processed on its own to prevent cross-contamination, while patient and healthy donor samples were processed together. The immunoSEQ multiplex PCR was used to amplify TCRB sequences from cDNA, yielding 87-bp fragments that span the CDR3 region. Sequencing of the amplicons was done on the Illumina HiSeq platform. The published analysis was carried out like this. PCR bias was corrected computationally using synthetic template baselines, and reads within Hamming distance 2 were collapsed, with unmergeable singletons discarded. Reads were aligned to IMGT to assign V, D and J genes, CDR3 length, and insertions or deletions at six rearrangement sites. Within each subset, clonotype counts were normalized to sorted cell number, after which true diversity and Gini coefficients were computed with the tcR R package. The overlap coefficient, calculated on TCRB nucleotide sequences, was used to measure repertoire sharing. Out-of-frame TCRB sequences from naive cells were analyzed as a proxy for the pre-selection repertoire. TCRdb mirrors the immuneACCESS table, restricted to in-frame sequences. Some clones are absent from its copies; in checked studies, under half trace to an unresolved V gene, and the reason for the others is unknown. V and J calls plus clone size are reproduced from that table; the DNA served to infer D and trimming. The sample yields roughly 300,000 clones; around an eighth were counted once. Of the sample, less than 0.02% falls within the top ten clones.

Study-wide findings and limitations: Type 1 diabetes patients showed a moderate but significant shortening of TCRB CDR3 length in all four CD4+ subsets. Fewer insertions and more nucleotide deletions at VDJ recombination sites were observed in patients with type 1 diabetes, implying thymic rearrangement abnormalities. Naive, central memory and regulatory TCRB repertoires appeared to be more similar among patients than among healthy donors. PCR might favor shorter templates, but patient and control samples were amplified and corrected together, so any skew would affect both groups equally. Only small numbers of individuals were included in the HLA sub-analyses, which left unresolved whether HLA type had any influence on TCRB rearrangement. Sequencing cDNA rather than genomic DNA could over-represent highly expressing activated cells, although activation and CD3 levels did not differ between groups.

Sequenced sample: naive CD4+ T cells from blood. The sample's cell subset or site, from its label and the paper: true naive CD4+ T cells. The chain is encoded by TRBV5-1 joined to TRBJ1-5; the D gene is perhaps TRBD1, from 6 matching bases. The TCR comes from a man younger than 45 with type 1 diabetes. The DNA is as follows: TGCGCCAGCAGCTTGGAGACAGGAGACAATCAGCCCCAGCATTTT. This codes for CASSLETGDNQPQHF. Beyond the CDR3, the reference TRBV5-1 and TRBJ1-5 genes provide the residues; the full variable domain reads: KAGVTQTPRYLIKTRGQQVTLSCSPISGHRSVSWYQQTPGQGLQFLFEYFSETQRNKGNFPGRFSGRQFSNSRSEMNVSTLELGDSALYLCASSLETGDNQPQHFGDGTRLSIL.